The clone carrying this T cell receptor (beta chain) came up once. Libraries were prepared by immunoSEQ multiplex PCR; TCRdb keeps only in-frame clonotypes and omits some of them. The sample yields some 130,000 clones, approximately 81% seen once. The data originate from a study of blood T cell repertoires in COVID-19. Study summary: Spain, Italy and the United States supplied samples that represented acute and convalescent COVID-19. The cDNA or gDNA used as material had been derived from T cells, B-cell-depleted T cells, or PBMCs.

In germline, CDR1 is SGHRS, CDR2 YFSETQ. V lost 2 bases, J lost 10 bases, and 5 bases stayed unmatched. This CDR3 has 12 residues. This clonotype originated in a man aged 55 to 70 with acute or convalescent COVID-19. The sequencing input was peripheral blood. The V call is TRBV5-1, the J call TRBJ1-1; TRBD1 matches 7 bases. The CDR3 DNA sequence: TGCGCCAGCAGCTTACGACAGGGCGCAGCTTTCTTT. Protein product: CASSLRQGAAFF.